The present entry profiles one TCR beta chain with its context. This entry belongs to a study of cytomegalovirus exposure and HLA in healthy donors. Only in-frame clones appear in the TCRdb table, and some are missing; sequencing was by immunoSEQ multiplex PCR. The sample lists fewer than 120,000 clones, approximately 90% seen once, with 1.9% in the top ten. Trimming took off 0 bases at V and 1 base at J, with 10 bases between the two ends. The CDR3 has 16 amino acids. The germline V gene encodes CDR1 MNHEY and CDR2 SMNVEV (reference sequence). The TCR sequence derives from a woman aged 18-35 years in good health and CMV-seronegative. Sequencing input: PBMCs. The rearrangement links TRBV27 to TRBJ1-5, with a weak D call TRBD1 (5 bases). The CDR3 loop reads CASSLSGGQSNQPQHF. The CDR3, as DNA: TGTGCCAGCAGTTTATCGGGGGGTCAGAGCAATCAGCCCCAGCATTTT.